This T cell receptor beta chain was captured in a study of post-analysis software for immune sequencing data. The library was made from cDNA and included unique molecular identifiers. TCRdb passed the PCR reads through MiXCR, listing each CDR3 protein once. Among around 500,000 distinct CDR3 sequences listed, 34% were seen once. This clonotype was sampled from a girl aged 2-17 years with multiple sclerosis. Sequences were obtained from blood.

The CDR3 region is CSARAPGSGLAHGYTF. For the CDR3, the DNA is TGCAGTGCTAGAGCCCCCGGGTCAGGTTTAGCCCATGGCTACACCTTC. This rearrangement joins TRBV20-1 to TRBJ1-2; D remains ambiguous. Trimming pared 1 base from V and 6 bases from J, leaving 21 bases between. CDR1 is DFQATT, CDR2 SNEGSKA, per germline (reference sequence). This CDR3 is built from 16 residues.